Each of the 23 T cell receptor beta chains below was sequenced from the same sample in a study of shared clonotypes between healthy human individuals. Assay used: immunoSEQ multiplex PCR; TCRdb lists only in-frame clones, some missing. This table has about 340,000 clones, more than 60% appearing once. Source material: memory CD4+ T cells sorted from blood. Subset indicated: CD45RA-negative fraction. The receptors come from a man aged 25 to 40 in good health.

The rearrangement joins TRBV7-9 to TRBJ1-2; 7 positions agree with TRBD1. The J segment lost 4 bases and the V segment lost 1 base, leaving 3 bases of the junction unmatched. The CDR3 has 14 amino acids. Looked up from germline, CDR1 is SEHNR and CDR2 is FQNEAQ (reference sequence). The CDR3 loop reads CASSLDGTAYGYTF. DNA of the CDR3: TGTGCCAGCAGCTTAGATGGGACAGCCTATGGCTACACCTTC. Complete variable domain (other parts from reference TRBV7-9 and TRBJ1-2): DTGVSQNPRHKITKRGQNVTFRCDPISEHNRLYWYRQTLGQGPEFLTYFQNEAQLEKSRLLSDRFSAERPKGSFSTLEIQRTEQGDSAMYLCASSLDGTAYGYTFGSGTRLTVV.

V usage is TRBV6-1 and J usage is TRBJ1-5; D possibly corresponds to TRBD1 (5 bases). The CDR3 is made up of 13 amino acids. The V gene lost 6 bases and the J gene lost 7 bases, with 13 bases spanning the gap. The germline CDR1 and CDR2 sequences are MNHNS and SASEGT. The CDR3 sequence: CASRGALGQPQHF. For the CDR3, the DNA is TGTGCCAGCAGAGGGGCTCTGGGGCAGCCCCAGCATTTT.

This clone appeared a single time. The chain recombines TRBV6-6 with TRBJ1-5; D is undetermined. Germline-derived CDR1 and CDR2 are MNHNY and SVGAGI (reference sequence). The length of the CDR3 is 12 residues. V shed 7 bases and J shed 2 bases, with 6 bases lying between them. CDR3 region: CASNGGNQPQHF. CDR3 DNA sequence: TGTGCCAGCAATGGGGGCAATCAGCCCCAGCATTTT.

The genes are TRBV5-1 and TRBJ2-3; tentatively, D is TRBD2 (5 bases). Trimming shortened V by 1 base and J by 4 bases, and 13 bases separated the two germline ends. Germline lookup yields CDR1 SGHRS and CDR2 YFSETQ. The CDR3 is 15 residues long. The CDR3 is CASSLRGLGPDTQYF. In nucleotides, the CDR3 is TGCGCCAGCAGCTTGCGGGGATTGGGCCCAGATACGCAGTATTTT.

The V gene is TRBV28, the J gene TRBJ2-3; 7 positions match TRBD1. The trim removed 5 bases at V and 6 bases at J, leaving 11 bases unmatched. This CDR3 spans 15 amino acids. CDR1 is MDHEN, CDR2 SYDVKM, per germline. CDR3 bases: TGTGCCAGCAGTGACAGGGCGGAGGCACGCGATACGCAGTATTTT. It yields the protein CASSDRAEARDTQYF. The full variable domain, with the rest looked up from reference TRBV28 and TRBJ2-3, is DVKVTQSSRYLVKRTGEKVFLECVQDMDHENMFWYRQDPGLGLRLIYFSYDVKMKEKGDIPEGYSVSREKKERFSLILESASTNQTSMYLCASSDRAEARDTQYFGPGTRLTVL.

The V call is TRBV7-9, the J call TRBJ2-1, with TRBD1 matching over 8 bases. CDR1 and CDR2 from the germline V gene are SEHNR and FQNEAQ (reference sequence). V trimming: 5 bases; J trimming: 6 bases; junction bases outside the gene matches: 9. This CDR3 spans 15 amino acids. The CDR3 is CASSPPGGAGNEQFF. DNA for the CDR3: TGTGCCAGCAGCCCGCCAGGGGGCGCGGGCAATGAGCAGTTCTTC.

The rearrangement uses TRBV6-1 and TRBJ2-7, with unresolved D. V was cut by 7 bases and J by 0 bases, with 10 bases left in between. This CDR3 is 13 amino acids long. The germline V gene has CDR1 MNHNS and CDR2 SASEGT. CDR3 DNA: TGTGCCAGCACCGAAGGACGCTCCTACGAGCAGTACTTC. It is translated as CASTEGRSYEQYF.

This rearrangement joins TRBV7-2 to TRBJ1-1; D perhaps matches TRBD1 (6 bases). V was trimmed by 3 bases and J by 5 bases, leaving 13 bases between them. This CDR3 has 14 amino acids. Germline V lookup: CDR1 SGHTA, CDR2 FQGNSA. This CDR3 is CASSFSGAGTEAFF. In DNA, the CDR3 is TGTGCCAGCAGCTTTTCGGGGGCGGGGACTGAAGCTTTCTTT.

The V gene is TRBV7-3, the J gene TRBJ2-5, with 8 positions matching TRBD1. Losses at the gene ends were 4 bases for V and 5 bases for J; bases not matched to a gene: 6. This CDR3 has 14 residues. CDR1 and CDR2 (germline): SGHTA, FQGTGA. The CDR3 region has the DNA TGTGCCAGCAGCTCCGGACAGGGAAAGGAGACCCAGTACTTC. Translated: CASSSGQGKETQYF. Drawing the rest from reference TRBV7-3 and TRBJ2-5, the complete variable domain is GAGVSQTPSNKVTEKGKYVELRCDPISGHTALYWYRQSLGQGPEFLIYFQGTGAADDSGLPNDRFFAVRPEGSVSTLKIQRTERGDSAVYLCASSSGQGKETQYFGPGTRLLVL.

This clone was observed many times. The chain recombines TRBV28 with TRBJ1-5; D is undetermined. Germline lookup yields CDR1 MDHEN and CDR2 SYDVKM. The V end lost 8 bases, the J end lost 1 base, and 15 bases lay between the germline ends. The CDR3 contains 15 residues. CDR3 loop: CASGYPGVSNQPQHF. In DNA, the CDR3 is TGTGCCAGCGGCTACCCTGGGGTGAGCAATCAGCCCCAGCATTTT.

This clone was seen a few times. The rearrangement joins TRBV11-2 to TRBJ2-5; D is uncertain. This CDR3 has 13 residues. V was shortened by 2 bases and J by 2 bases, with 6 bases between the two germline ends. CDR1 is SGHAT and CDR2 is FQNNGV in the germline V gene. CDR3 in DNA: TGTGCCAGCAGCTTATTTCTGCAAGAGACCCAGTACTTC. Translated: CASSLFLQETQYF. Combining the CDR3 with reference TRBV11-2 and TRBJ2-5 gives the whole variable domain EAGVAQSPRYKIIEKRQSVAFWCNPISGHATLYWYQQILGQGPKLLIQFQNNGVVDDSQLPKDRFSAERLKGVDSTLKIQPAKLEDSAVYLCASSLFLQETQYFGPGTRLLVL.

The gene calls are TRBV4-1 and TRBJ2-1; maybe TRBD1 (5 bases). CDR1 and CDR2 from the germline V gene are MGHRA and YSYEKL. This CDR3 spans 14 amino acids. The V and J ends lost 3 bases and 7 bases respectively, with 13 bases between them. CDR3 sequence: CASSQQSSGNEQFF. The CDR3 bases are TGCGCCAGCAGCCAGCAATCCTCAGGGAATGAGCAGTTCTTC.

This clone was detected only a few times. The chain couples TRBV18 to TRBJ2-6; 11 nucleotides line up with TRBD1. CDR1 is KGHSH and CDR2 is LQKENI in the germline V gene. This CDR3 has 19 residues. Trimming cost V 3 bases and J 2 bases; bases outside gene matches: 9. The CDR3 coding sequence is TGTGCCAGCTCACCCGTTCGGACAGGGGGCCCAACTGGGGCCAACGTCCTGACTTTC. This encodes CASSPVRTGGPTGANVLTF.

The sample holds one count of this clone. The chain recombines TRBV6-1 with TRBJ1-4, with TRBD1 matching over 10 bases. The germline gives CDR1 MNHNS, CDR2 SASEGT. Trimming at V came to 3 bases and at J to 7 bases, leaving 5 bases not matched to a gene. The CDR3 covers 15 residues. Written as DNA, the CDR3 is TGTGCCAGCAGTGACGGGACAGGGGTGGTTGAAAAACTGTTTTTT. Residues: CASSDGTGVVEKLFF.

In this sample, this clone turned up once. This chain connects TRBV6-5 to TRBJ1-2; D is undetermined. This CDR3 contains 16 residues. The V end was cut by 0 bases, the J end by 4 bases, with 15 bases between. Per the germline V gene, CDR1 is MNHEY and CDR2 is SVGAGI. For the CDR3, the DNA is TGTGCCAGCAGTTACTCCCCCACACAAGTTATCTATGGCTACACCTTC. Protein product: CASSYSPTQVIYGYTF.

The rearrangement links TRBV6-6 to TRBJ1-2; D unresolved. The germline gives CDR1 MNHNY, CDR2 SVGAGI (reference sequence). This CDR3 comprises 12 residues. Trimming shortened V by 5 bases and J by 8 bases, and 12 bases separated the two germline ends. The DNA of the CDR3 is TGTGCCAGCAGTACCGTAATTGGGGGCTACACCTTC. This translates into CASSTVIGGYTF.

The V call is TRBV5-4, the J call TRBJ1-5; no definite D call. This CDR3 is built from 13 residues. V gave up 9 bases and J gave up 3 bases, with 13 bases separating them. The germline gives CDR1 SGHNT, CDR2 YYREEE (reference sequence). The CDR3 sequence: CATSMSYNQPQHF. CDR3 in DNA: TGTGCCACCTCGATGAGTTACAATCAGCCCCAGCATTTT.

With regard to this clone: Since a much larger clone is just one base distant, this may be a read error. This sample includes further DNA sequences coding for the same CDR3. The rearrangement uses TRBV11-2 and TRBJ2-2; D may be TRBD1 (6 bases). Per the germline V gene, CDR1 is SGHAT and CDR2 is FQNNGV. The CDR3 spans 14 residues. V lost 2 bases and J 6 bases, leaving 10 bases between the germline ends. The CDR3 loop is CASSLSGAAGELFF. CDR3 DNA sequence: TGTGCCAGCAGCTTATCAGGGGCGGCCGGGGAGCTGTTTTTT.

The chain recombines TRBV15 with TRBJ1-4, with TRBD1 matching over 7 bases. CDR1 is LNHNV, CDR2 YYDKDF, per germline (reference sequence). The V and J ends lost 2 bases and 7 bases, in that order; junction bases with no gene match: 7. This CDR3 spans 15 amino acids. CDR3 bases: TGTGCCACCAGCAGACCCGGGACAGCCATTGAAAAACTGTTTTTT. Protein sequence: CATSRPGTAIEKLFF.

The chain recombines TRBV10-1 with TRBJ2-7; TRBD2 matches at 8 bases. This CDR3 has 14 residues. Germline lookup yields CDR1 WNHNN and CDR2 SYGVQD (reference sequence). V gave up 4 bases and J gave up 6 bases; unmatched junction bases: 8. In DNA form, the CDR3 reads TGCGCCAGCAGTGCCGAATCAGGGACTAGCGAGCAGTACTTC. Its translation: CASSAESGTSEQYF.

The rearrangement joins TRBV5-1 to TRBJ1-1, with D tentatively TRBD1 (5 bases). Germline V lookup: CDR1 SGHRS, CDR2 YFSETQ. V was cut by 6 bases and J by 4 bases, with 13 bases left in between. This CDR3 comprises 13 residues. The CDR3 is CASNVGGSTEAFF. The DNA for the CDR3 is TGCGCCAGCAACGTGGGGGGTAGCACTGAAGCTTTCTTT.

The CDR3 spells CASSGRAPWASGEQFF. Here the CDR3 DNA reads TGTGCCAGCAGTGGGAGGGCTCCCTGGGCCTCGGGTGAGCAGTTCTTC. The chain carries TRBV2 and TRBJ2-1; TRBD2 might be the D (6 bases). Trimming removed 4 bases at V and 9 bases at J, with 22 bases between. Germline V gives CDR1 SNHLY, CDR2 FYNNEI. The CDR3 spans 16 residues.

This clone was detected only a few times. The chain couples TRBV20-1 to TRBJ2-1; TRBD2 is a possible D gene (5 bases). The CDR3 has 11 amino acids. V was shortened by 4 bases and J by 13 bases, with 14 bases between the two germline ends. Germline-derived CDR1 and CDR2 are DFQATT and SNEGSKA (reference sequence). Written as DNA, the CDR3 is TGCAGTGCTATAGGCGGGCAGCAACAGTTCTTC. Translating gives CSAIGGQQQFF.